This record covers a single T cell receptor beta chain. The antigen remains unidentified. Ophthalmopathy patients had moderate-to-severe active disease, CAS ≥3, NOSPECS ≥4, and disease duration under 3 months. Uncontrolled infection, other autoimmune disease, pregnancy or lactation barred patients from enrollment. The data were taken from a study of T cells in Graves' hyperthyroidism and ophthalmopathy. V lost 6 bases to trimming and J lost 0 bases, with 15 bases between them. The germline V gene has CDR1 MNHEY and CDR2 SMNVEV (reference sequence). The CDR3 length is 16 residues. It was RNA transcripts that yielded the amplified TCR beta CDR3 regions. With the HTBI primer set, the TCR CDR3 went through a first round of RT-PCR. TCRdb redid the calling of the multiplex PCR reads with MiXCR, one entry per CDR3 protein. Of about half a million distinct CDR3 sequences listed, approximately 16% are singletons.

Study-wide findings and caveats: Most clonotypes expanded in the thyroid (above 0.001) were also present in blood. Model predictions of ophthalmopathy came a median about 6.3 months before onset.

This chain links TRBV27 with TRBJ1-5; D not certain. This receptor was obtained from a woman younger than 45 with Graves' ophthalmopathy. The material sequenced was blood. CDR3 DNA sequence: TGTGCCAGCAGCCCGACGGTTGGTCATAGCAATCAGCCCCAGCATTTT. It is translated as CASSPTVGHSNQPQHF.